The T cell receptor beta chain described here comes from a study of blood T cell repertoires in COVID-19. Overall study: Collection of acute and convalescent COVID-19 samples took place in the United States, Italy and Spain. In each case, the material was cDNA or gDNA derived from T cells, B-cell-depleted T cells, or PBMCs.

Germline-derived CDR1 and CDR2 are MDHEN and SYDVKM. The trim removed 3 bases at V and 3 bases at J, leaving 6 bases unmatched. This CDR3 has 16 residues. The repertoire was sequenced with immunoSEQ multiplex PCR; TCRdb's copy has only in-frame clones and lacks some. This repertoire shows 210,000 or so clones, around nine tenths found once; its top ten account for roughly 1.5%. Sequencing was performed on peripheral blood. The chain has TRBV28 and TRBJ1-3; TRBD1 matches at 9 bases. This sequence originates from a young man with active or convalescent COVID-19. The CDR3: CASSFGTGSLGNTIYF. The CDR3 nucleotides are TGTGCCAGCAGTTTTGGGACAGGGAGCCTTGGAAACACCATATATTTT.